The clone carrying this T cell receptor beta chain has only a few counts. Its antigen is still unknown. This entry comes from a study of CD8 T cells in Susac syndrome. Study-level points and caveats: It was acknowledged in the study that its TCR sequencing and HLA analysis involved a relatively small number of individuals.

TCR beta from blood CD8+ and CD4+ T cells was sequenced. Those who served as multiple sclerosis controls were treatment-naive patients with stable or active relapsing-remitting disease. A quantity of about 0.5 to 1 ug RNA underwent reverse transcription using random hexamers. TCRdb independently ran MiXCR on the immunoSEQ multiplex PCR reads; one entry per CDR3 protein. The table includes a few hundred thousand distinct CDR3 sequences, 95% detected once. The CDR3 is 13 amino acids. The V end lost 2 bases, the J end lost 2 bases, and 8 bases lay between the germline ends. Germline assignment: CDR1 SGHDT and CDR2 YYEEEE.

The sequenced material came from CD4+ T cells from PBMCs. The chain is built from TRBV5-6 and TRBJ2-7; D gene ambiguous. This receptor was taken from a human donor with multiple sclerosis. CDR3 in DNA: TGTGCCAGCAGCTTTCGGAGAACCTACGAGCAGTACGTC. It encodes CASSFRRTYEQYV.